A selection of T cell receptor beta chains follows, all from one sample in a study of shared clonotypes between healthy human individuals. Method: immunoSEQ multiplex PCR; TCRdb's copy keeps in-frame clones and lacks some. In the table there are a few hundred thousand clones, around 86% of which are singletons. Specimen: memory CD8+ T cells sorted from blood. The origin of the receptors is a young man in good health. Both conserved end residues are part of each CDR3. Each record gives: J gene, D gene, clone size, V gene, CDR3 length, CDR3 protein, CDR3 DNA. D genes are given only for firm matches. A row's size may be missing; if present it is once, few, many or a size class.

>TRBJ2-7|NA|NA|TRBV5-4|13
CASSLSFSYEQYF
TGTGCCAGCAGCTTATCCTTCTCCTACGAGCAGTACTTC
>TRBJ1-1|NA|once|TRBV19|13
CASSILAGTEAFF
TGTGCCAGTAGTATACTTGCTGGCACTGAAGCTTTCTTT
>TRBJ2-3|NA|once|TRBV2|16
CASSEVAGEGADTQYF
TGTGCCAGCAGTGAAGTGGCAGGTGAGGGGGCAGATACGCAGTATTTT
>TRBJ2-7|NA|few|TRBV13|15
CASSLGRDGPYEQYF
TGTGCCAGCAGCTTAGGCCGGGACGGGCCCTACGAGCAGTACTTC
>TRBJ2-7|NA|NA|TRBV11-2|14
CASSLRTSTYEQYF
TGTGCCAGCAGCTTAAGAACTTCTACCTACGAGCAGTACTTC
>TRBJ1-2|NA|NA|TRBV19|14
CASSILMGREVRTF
TGTGCCAGTAGTATCCTCATGGGGAGGGAAGTACGAACCTTC
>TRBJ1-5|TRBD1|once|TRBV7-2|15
CASSSGQGLNQPQHF
TGTGCCAGCAGCTCGGGACAGGGTCTGAATCAGCCCCAGCATTTT
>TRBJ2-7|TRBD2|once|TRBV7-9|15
CASSYPGLAGTEQYF
TGTGCCAGCAGCTACCCGGGACTAGCGGGGACCGAGCAGTACTTC
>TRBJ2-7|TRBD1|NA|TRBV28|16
CASSLHLDRAGYEQYF
TGTGCCAGCAGTTTACACCTGGACAGGGCAGGCTACGAGCAGTACTTC
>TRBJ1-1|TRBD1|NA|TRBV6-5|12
CASSDRGTEAFF
TGTGCCAGCAGTGACAGGGGAACTGAAGCTTTCTTT
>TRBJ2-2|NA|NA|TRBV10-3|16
CAISEGHLRDTGELFF
TGTGCCATCAGTGAGGGACATCTAAGGGACACCGGGGAGCTGTTTTTT
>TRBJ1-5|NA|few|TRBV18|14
CASSLYADNQPQHF
TGTGCCAGCTCATTATACGCCGACAATCAGCCCCAGCATTTT
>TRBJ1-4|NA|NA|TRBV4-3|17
CASSQAPPWGEYEKLFF
TGCGCCAGCAGCCAAGCTCCCCCGTGGGGGGAGTATGAAAAACTGTTTTTT
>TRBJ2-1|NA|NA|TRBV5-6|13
CASSLVSYNEQFF
TGTGCCAGCAGCTTGGTCTCCTACAATGAGCAGTTCTTC
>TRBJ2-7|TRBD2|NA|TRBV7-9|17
CASRPAAGGPELYEQYF
TGTGCCAGCAGACCCGCCGCGGGAGGGCCGGAGTTGTACGAGCAGTACTTC
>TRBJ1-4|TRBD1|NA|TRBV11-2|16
CASSTAGTGVEEKLFF
TGTGCCAGCAGCACGGCCGGGACAGGGGTTGAAGAAAAACTGTTTTTT
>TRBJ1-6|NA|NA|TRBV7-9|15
CASSLSADYNSPLHF
TGTGCCAGCAGCTTAAGTGCTGATTATAATTCACCCCTCCACTTT
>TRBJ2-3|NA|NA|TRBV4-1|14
CASSQDSPADTQYF
TGCGCCAGCAGCCAAGATAGCCCGGCGGATACGCAGTATTTT
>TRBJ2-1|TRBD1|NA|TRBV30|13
CAWSGIQGNEQFF
TGTGCCTGGAGTGGGATACAGGGGAATGAGCAGTTCTTC
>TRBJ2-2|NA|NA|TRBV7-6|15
CASSFSSTNTGELFF
TGTGCCAGCAGCTTCTCAAGTACGAACACCGGGGAGCTGTTTTTT
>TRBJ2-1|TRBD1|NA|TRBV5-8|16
CASSLWGTGYADEQFF
TGTGCCAGCAGCTTGTGGGGGACAGGGTATGCAGATGAGCAGTTCTTC
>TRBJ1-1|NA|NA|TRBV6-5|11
CASNYNTEAFF
TGTGCCAGCAACTATAACACTGAAGCTTTCTTT
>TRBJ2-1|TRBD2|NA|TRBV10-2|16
CATRLAGEGDYNEQFF
TGCGCCACCCGACTAGCGGGAGAGGGTGACTACAATGAGCAGTTCTTC
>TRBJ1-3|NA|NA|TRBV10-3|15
CAISELDPAGNTIYF
TGTGCCATCAGTGAGCTCGACCCAGCTGGAAACACCATATATTTT
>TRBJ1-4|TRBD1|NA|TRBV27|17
CASSCATGVRRNEKLFF
TGTGCCAGCAGTTGTGCGACAGGGGTCCGCCGCAACGAAAAACTGTTTTTT
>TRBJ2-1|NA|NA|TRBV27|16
CASSSLPGASYNEQFF
TGTGCCAGCAGTTCCCTGCCGGGGGCGTCATACAATGAGCAGTTCTTC
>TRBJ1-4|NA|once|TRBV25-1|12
CASSDTNEKLFF
TGTGCCAGCAGTGATACCAACGAAAAACTGTTTTTT
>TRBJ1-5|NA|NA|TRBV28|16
CASSFPGGYSNQPQHF
TGTGCCAGCAGTTTTCCGGGCGGTTATAGCAATCAGCCCCAGCATTTT
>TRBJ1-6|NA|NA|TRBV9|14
CASSVEGGGSPLHF
TGTGCCAGCAGCGTAGAAGGCGGGGGTTCACCCCTCCACTTT
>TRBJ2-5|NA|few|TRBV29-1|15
CSVDSSVAIVETQYF
TGCAGCGTTGACTCCAGCGTCGCGATTGTGGAGACCCAGTACTTC
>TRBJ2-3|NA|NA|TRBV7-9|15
CASSFWGRSVDTQYF
TGTGCCAGCAGCTTTTGGGGACGTAGCGTAGATACGCAGTATTTT
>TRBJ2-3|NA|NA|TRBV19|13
CASSSLSTDTQYF
TGTGCCAGTAGTTCCCTTAGCACAGATACGCAGTATTTT
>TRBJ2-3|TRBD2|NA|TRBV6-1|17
CASSDEGLAGSGDTQYF
TGTGCCAGCAGTGACGAGGGACTAGCGGGCTCCGGGGATACGCAGTATTTT
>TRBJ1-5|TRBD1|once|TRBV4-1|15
CASSHGDRGDQPQHF
TGCGCCAGCAGCCACGGAGACAGGGGAGATCAGCCCCAGCATTTT
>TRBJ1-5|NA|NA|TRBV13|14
CASSLDRFNQPQHF
TGTGCCAGCAGCTTAGACAGGTTTAATCAGCCCCAGCATTTT
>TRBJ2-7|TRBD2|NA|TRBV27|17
CASRQVSGALRSYEQYF
TGTGCCAGCCGTCAGGTGAGCGGGGCCCTTCGCTCCTACGAGCAGTACTTC
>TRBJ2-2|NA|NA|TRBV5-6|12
CASSVTSGELFF
TGTGCCAGCAGCGTGACATCCGGGGAGCTGTTTTTT
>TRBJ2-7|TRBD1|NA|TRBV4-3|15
CASSQVSGTGYEQYF
TGCGCCAGCAGCCAAGTATCCGGGACAGGTTACGAGCAGTACTTC
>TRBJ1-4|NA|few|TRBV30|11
CAWSYGDNLFF
TGTGCCTGGAGTTATGGGGACAACCTGTTTTTT
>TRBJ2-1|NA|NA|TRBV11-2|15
CASTLYASPNNEQFF
TGTGCCAGCACCCTTTACGCTAGTCCGAACAATGAGCAGTTCTTC
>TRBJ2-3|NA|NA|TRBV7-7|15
CASSLDCGITDTQYF
TGTGCTAGCAGCTTAGATTGCGGGATCACAGATACGCAGTATTTT
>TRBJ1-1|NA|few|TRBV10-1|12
CASEDRRGEAFF
TGCGCCAGTGAAGACAGGCGCGGCGAAGCTTTCTTT